Below are 16 T cell receptor beta chains sequenced from a single sample in a study of blood T cell repertoires in COVID-19. Libraries were prepared by immunoSEQ multiplex PCR; TCRdb keeps only in-frame clonotypes and omits some of them. Altogether under 200,000 clones are present, approximately 83% being singletons, with the ten largest covering 10% to 15%. The sample taken for sequencing was PBMCs or T cells enriched from blood (not recorded which). All receptors come from a woman aged 55 to 70 who had recovered from COVID-19.

This clone came up a few times. V gene TRBV11-1 combines with J gene TRBJ2-7, with D maybe TRBD1 (5 bases). In germline, CDR1 is SGHAT, CDR2 FQDESV (reference sequence). The CDR3 covers 12 residues. V shed 2 bases and J shed 7 bases, with 9 bases lying between them. As DNA, the CDR3 is TGTGCCAGCAGCTTACAGGGTTGGGAGCAGTACTTC. This encodes CASSLQGWEQYF. The whole variable domain, filled in from reference TRBV11-1 and TRBJ2-7, reads EAEVAQSPRYKITEKSQAVAFWCDPISGHATLYWYRQILGQGPELLVQFQDESVVDDSQLPKDRFSAERLKGVDSTLKIQPAELGDSAMYLCASSLQGWEQYFGPGTRLTVT.

The CDR3: CASSEGTRQTQETQYF. CDR3 DNA: TGTGCCAGCAGTGAAGGTACCAGACAAACCCAAGAGACCCAGTACTTC. The chain combines TRBV6-1 with TRBJ2-5; D not certain. CDR3 length: 16 amino acids. CDR1 MNHNS and CDR2 SASEGT come from the germline V gene. Trimming shortened V by 1 base and J by 1 base, and 13 bases separated the two germline ends.

The chain recombines TRBV19 with TRBJ1-2; TRBD1 agrees at 8 bases. The CDR3 runs to 14 residues. The junction had 9 bases not matched to a gene; V was cut back by 5 bases and J by 7 bases. CDR1 is LNHDA and CDR2 is SQIVND in the germline V gene (reference sequence). CDR3 in amino acids: CASSVDRGTFGYTF. For the CDR3, the DNA is TGTGCCAGTAGTGTCGACAGGGGTACATTTGGCTACACCTTC.

The rearrangement joins TRBV5-1 to TRBJ1-1; 8 positions match TRBD1. The V segment lost 0 bases and the J segment 0 bases; nucleotides outside the gene matches: 7. Looked up from germline, CDR1 is SGHRS and CDR2 is YFSETQ. This CDR3 is 17 amino acids long. CDR3 in amino acids: CASSLGTGNEMNTEAFF. The DNA for the CDR3 is TGCGCCAGCAGCTTGGGGACAGGGAATGAGATGAACACTGAAGCTTTCTTT.

This rearrangement joins TRBV6-5 to TRBJ2-1, with 8 bases matching TRBD2. Losses at the gene ends were 5 bases for V and 3 bases for J; bases not matched to a gene: 3. The CDR3 has 14 residues. In germline, CDR1 is MNHEY, CDR2 SVGAGI. CDR3 sequence reads: CASSRSGIYNEQFF. The CDR3 nucleotides are TGTGCCAGCAGTCGTAGCGGGATCTACAATGAGCAGTTCTTC.

This rearrangement joins TRBV5-1 to TRBJ1-2; TRBD1 matches 8 bases. Germline CDR1 and CDR2: SGHRS and YFSETQ. Trimming took 4 bases from V and 1 from J; bases not matched to a gene: 18. The CDR3 runs to 19 residues. CDR3 nucleotides: TGCGCCAGCAGCATCATTAAGGACAGGGCCATATTCGGTAACTATGGCTACACCTTC. Translating it yields CASSIIKDRAIFGNYGYTF. The variable domain in full, with the rest retrieved from reference TRBV5-1 and TRBJ1-2, is KAGVTQTPRYLIKTRGQQVTLSCSPISGHRSVSWYQQTPGQGLQFLFEYFSETQRNKGNFPGRFSGRQFSNSRSEMNVSTLELGDSALYLCASSIIKDRAIFGNYGYTFGSGTRLTVV.

The J gene is TRBJ2-2, the V gene TRBV5-1; 10 bases are a match to TRBD2. Germline trimming cut 4 bases from V and 4 bases from J; bases unmatched to any gene: 7. The CDR3 runs to 16 residues. Germline lookup yields CDR1 SGHRS and CDR2 YFSETQ. In nucleotides, the CDR3 is TGCGCCAGCAGCCCTACGGTAGCGGGGGGCACCGGGGAGCTGTTTTTT. Protein sequence: CASSPTVAGGTGELFF.

The chain has TRBV7-9 and TRBJ1-2, with a weak D call TRBD1 (5 bases). Germline V CDR1 and CDR2: SEHNR, FQNEAQ (reference sequence). The CDR3 extends over 15 amino acids. V lost 5 bases and J 1 base, leaving 14 bases between the germline ends. CDR3 sequence reads: CASSPWGGFNYGYTF. The CDR3, as DNA: TGTGCCAGCAGCCCCTGGGGGGGGTTTAACTATGGCTACACCTTC.

The rearrangement uses TRBV28 and TRBJ1-2; D call uncertain. Trimming took off 3 bases at V and 5 bases at J, with 7 bases between the two ends. CDR3 size: 12 residues. CDR1 is MDHEN and CDR2 is SYDVKM in the germline V gene. DNA for the CDR3: TGTGCCAGCAGTTTTCTGAGGTATGGCTACACCTTC. Protein sequence: CASSFLRYGYTF.

The chain has TRBV28 and TRBJ2-5, with TRBD2 identical over 10 bases. This CDR3 spans 14 amino acids. Trimming took 5 bases from V and 5 from J; bases not matched to a gene: 5. Germline CDR1 reads MDHEN; CDR2 reads SYDVKM. The CDR3 protein is CASSTSGKSETQYF. The CDR3 nucleotides are TGTGCCAGCAGTACTAGCGGGAAGTCGGAGACCCAGTACTTC.

The genes are TRBV7-3 and TRBJ2-5; TRBD1 aligns across 10 bases. V shed 2 bases, J shed 3 bases, and the junction held 3 bases outside the gene matches. CDR1 is SGHTA and CDR2 is FQGTGA in the germline V gene. The CDR3 sequence is 15 residues long. In DNA, the CDR3 is TGTGCCAGCAGCTTACGAGGGACAGGGGAAGAGACCCAGTACTTC. This codes for CASSLRGTGEETQYF.

In DNA, the CDR3 is TGTGCCAGCAGGCCCGCGGAGGGTAGCTACACCTTC. Its protein is CASRPAEGSYTF. The chain combines TRBV7-9 with TRBJ1-2; D is ambiguous. Germline CDR1 is SEHNR and CDR2 is FQNEAQ (reference sequence). This CDR3 is built from 12 residues. The V end was cut by 6 bases, the J end by 9 bases, with 14 bases between.

This sequence joins TRBV2 and TRBJ1-5; D uncertain. CDR3 length: 14 amino acids. CDR1 and CDR2 (germline): SNHLY, FYNNEI. Trimming pared 7 bases from V and 5 bases from J, leaving 15 bases between. The CDR3 DNA sequence: TGTGCCAGCATAGCGGACGGAGGTGATCAGCCCCAGCATTTT. It is translated as CASIADGGDQPQHF.

The chain recombines TRBV27 with TRBJ1-3, with TRBD1 as a possible D gene (6 bases). The V and J ends lost 7 bases and 4 bases respectively, with 14 bases between them. The CDR3 spans 14 residues. Germline V gene sequence: CDR1 MNHEY, CDR2 SMNVEV (reference sequence). The CDR3 spells CASKGHQGGNTIYF. The CDR3 nucleotides read TGTGCCAGCAAGGGGCACCAGGGGGGAAACACCATATATTTT.

The rearrangement joins TRBV15 to TRBJ1-1; D may be TRBD1 (6 bases). V gave up 5 bases and J gave up 11 bases, with 15 bases separating them. CDR3 length: 12 amino acids. From germline, CDR1 is LNHNV and CDR2 YYDKDF (reference sequence). The CDR3 spells CATSLRGGGAFF. In nucleotides, the CDR3 is TGTGCCACCAGCCTAAGGGGAGGGGGGGCTTTCTTT.

The V gene is TRBV5-1, the J gene TRBJ2-7; 7 bases map to TRBD1. Germline loops: CDR1 SGHRS, CDR2 YFSETQ. The CDR3 is 15 residues long. With 4 bases clipped from V and 4 bases from J, the junction kept 11 bases outside the gene matches. The CDR3 DNA reads TGCGCCAGCAGCACCAATTCGGGACAGCTTTACGAGCAGTACTTC. Translating gives CASSTNSGQLYEQYF.